This TCR beta chain derives from a study of shared clonotypes between healthy human individuals. Positively selected for CCR7, the CD45RO-negative cells used as naive CD8 cells excluded terminally differentiated effector memory CD45RA+ cells. The study drew all its donors from Caucasian adults living in Nashville, Tennessee. Genomic DNA of each subset was evenly split across several immunoSEQ plates. The DNA input per sorted-subset replicate PCR was 200 to 250 ng, corresponding to roughly 30,000 T cell genomes. Original analysis: Junction-only sequences produced by ImmunoSEQ had no quality scores, so filtering differed. Generated by immunoSEQ multiplex PCR, the TCRdb table keeps only in-frame clones and is missing some. For V, J and clone size, that table is used; D and trimming come from the DNA. The sample yields about 2,200,000 clones, approximately 94% seen once. Germline CDR1 reads SEHNR; CDR2 reads FQNEAQ (reference sequence). The CDR3 totals 14 residues. The V gene end was trimmed by 5 bases and the J gene end by 2 bases; junction bases not matched to a gene: 4.

The sequenced material came from naive CD8+ T cells from PBMCs. V and J are TRBV7-9 and TRBJ1-2; 8 nucleotides match TRBD1. The receptor's source is a man aged 18-30 years in good health. Some clones in this sample may be carry-over from other donors' samples. The DNA of the CDR3 is TGTGCCAGCAGCGGGACAGGTGCGAACTATGGCTACACCTTC. As protein: CASSGTGANYGYTF.